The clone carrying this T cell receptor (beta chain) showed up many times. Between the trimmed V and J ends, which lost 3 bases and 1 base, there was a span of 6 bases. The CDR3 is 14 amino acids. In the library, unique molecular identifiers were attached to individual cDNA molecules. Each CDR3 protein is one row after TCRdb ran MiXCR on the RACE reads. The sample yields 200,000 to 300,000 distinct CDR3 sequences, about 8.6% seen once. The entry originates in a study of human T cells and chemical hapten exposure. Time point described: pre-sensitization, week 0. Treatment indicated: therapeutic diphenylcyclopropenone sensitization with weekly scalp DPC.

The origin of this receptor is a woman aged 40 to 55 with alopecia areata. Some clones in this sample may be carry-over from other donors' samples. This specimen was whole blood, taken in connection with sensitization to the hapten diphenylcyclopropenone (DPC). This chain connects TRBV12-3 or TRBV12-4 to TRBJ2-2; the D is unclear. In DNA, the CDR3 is TGTGCCAGCAGTTTGTATGTGAACACCGGGGAGCTGTTTTTT. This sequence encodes CASSLYVNTGELFF.